A single sample is the source of the 24 T cell receptor beta chains below, sequenced in a study of T cells in Graves' hyperthyroidism and ophthalmopathy. TCR beta CDR3 region amplification was performed from RNA transcripts. TCR CDR3 underwent first-round RT-PCR with the HTBI primer set. TCRdb independently ran MiXCR on the multiplex PCR reads; one entry per CDR3 protein. The data hold 600,000 to 900,000 distinct CDR3 sequences, with 16% observed a single time. Sequenced material: blood. Every receptor here comes from a man aged 18-30 years with Graves' hyperthyroidism.

This sequence joins TRBV20-1 and TRBJ2-4, with D maybe TRBD1 (5 bases). The CDR3 is 13 residues long. V lost 5 bases and J lost 3, with 11 bases in between. The V gene's germline CDR1 is DFQATT and CDR2 SNEGSKA (reference sequence). The CDR3: CSASDSYKNIQYF. In nucleotides, the CDR3 is TGCAGTGCTTCCGACAGTTACAAAAACATTCAGTACTTC.

This clonotype appeared once. J is TRBJ2-6 and V is TRBV30; D is perhaps TRBD2 (6 bases). Per the germline V gene, CDR1 is GTSNPN and CDR2 is SVGIG (reference sequence). The CDR3 totals 18 residues. V gave up 1 base and J gave up 0 bases, with 16 bases separating them. Here the CDR3 DNA reads TGTGCCTGGAGTGGGGCGGGGACTGACTTCTCTGGGGCCAACGTCCTGACTTTC. Translating it yields CAWSGAGTDFSGANVLTF.

V gene TRBV14 combines with J gene TRBJ1-6; D perhaps matches TRBD1 (6 bases). V was trimmed by 0 bases and J by 2 bases, leaving 11 bases between them. CDR3 length: 17 residues. Looked up from germline, CDR1 is SGHDN and CDR2 is FVKESK. CDR3 sequence (DNA): TGTGCCAGCAGCCAAGAAAAGGGGGTGACCTATAATTCACCCCTCCACTTT. Its translation: CASSQEKGVTYNSPLHF.

This clonotype was counted ten times or more. This chain uses TRBV7-6 with TRBJ2-5, with D perhaps assigned TRBD1 or TRBD2 (6 bases each). V was trimmed by 1 base and J by 4 bases, leaving 13 bases between them. Germline loops: CDR1 SGHVS, CDR2 FNYEAQ. CDR3 length: 15 amino acids. The CDR3 DNA reads as TGTGCCAGCAGCTTAGTGGCAGGAGGGGGAGAGACCCAGTACTTC. It yields the protein CASSLVAGGGETQYF.

This clonotype showed up just a few times. J is TRBJ1-6 and V is TRBV2, with TRBD1 matching 7 bases. The CDR3 consists of 13 residues. Trimming removed 8 bases from V and 7 bases from J; junction bases left unmatched: 5. Germline-derived CDR1 and CDR2 are SNHLY and FYNNEI. The CDR3 nucleotides are TGTGCCAGCGGACAGGATACAAATTCACCCCTCCACTTT. Translation: CASGQDTNSPLHF.

The rearrangement links TRBV6-2 or TRBV6-3 to TRBJ1-1; D may be TRBD1 (5 bases). The V gene's germline CDR1 is MNHEY and CDR2 SVGEGT. V was shortened by 4 bases and J by 1 base, with 22 bases between the two germline ends. The CDR3 is 18 residues long. CDR3 amino acids: CASSWTWTTRHKNTEAFF. DNA for the CDR3: TGTGCCAGCAGTTGGACTTGGACAACACGACATAAGAACACTGAAGCTTTCTTT.

This clonotype was recorded only once. The germline gene is not matched at one end of the junction; a read error may be the cause. The chain recombines TRBV24-1 with TRBJ2-3; unclear D gene. This CDR3 is 15 amino acids long. The V gene's germline CDR1 is KGHDR and CDR2 SFDVKD. CDR3 sequence reads: CAASDSRTVTDTQYF. The CDR3 DNA sequence: TGTGCCGCCAGTGATTCCCGAACGGTCACAGATACGCAGTATTTT.

The chain couples TRBV13 to TRBJ2-7; tentatively, D is TRBD1 (6 bases). The germline V gene encodes CDR1 PRHDT and CDR2 FYEKMQ (reference sequence). Trimming shortened V by 3 bases and J by 2 bases, and 17 bases separated the two germline ends. This CDR3 contains 16 residues. The CDR3 DNA sequence: TGTGCCAGCAGCTTGGGCGACAGGTCGCCGGCCTACGAGCAGTACTTC. Protein product: CASSLGDRSPAYEQYF.

About this clonotype itself: Likely a read error: the CDR3 ends without its conserved phenylalanine or tryptophan. The chain recombines TRBV29-1 with TRBJ2-5; TRBD1 matches 9 bases. With V trimmed by 5 bases and J by 4 bases, 8 bases remained unmatched. CDR1 SQVTM and CDR2 ANQGSEA come from the germline V gene. This CDR3 is built from 14 residues. Here the CDR3 DNA reads TGCAGCGTTCGGACAGGGGAGTTCGGAGAGACCCAGTACTCC. Translation: CSVRTGEFGETQYS.

This clonotype was recorded at least ten times. The CDR3 DNA follows: TGTGCCAGCAGGCCGGGACTAGCACTATCCGACTACGAGCAGTACTTC. Translation: CASRPGLALSDYEQYF. This rearrangement joins TRBV28 to TRBJ2-7; TRBD2 aligns across 9 bases. This CDR3 contains 16 residues. Germline lookup yields CDR1 MDHEN and CDR2 SYDVKM. After removal of 6 bases from V and 3 bases from J, the junction contained 12 bases not matched to a gene.

There are many counts of this clonotype. The rearrangement joins TRBV20-1 to TRBJ2-5; D perhaps matches TRBD2 (7 bases). This CDR3 is 13 amino acids long. Trimming stripped 5 bases from V and 4 bases from J, with 14 bases between. The germline V gene encodes CDR1 DFQATT and CDR2 SNEGSKA (reference sequence). The CDR3 is CSAPKGGPETQYF. The DNA of the CDR3 is TGCAGTGCTCCAAAGGGGGGGCCAGAGACCCAGTACTTC.

There are many counts of this clonotype. The gene calls are TRBV6-1 and TRBJ2-4, with D uncertain. The germline V gene has CDR1 MNHNS and CDR2 SASEGT. The CDR3 is 12 amino acids. Trimming shortened V by 1 base and J by 13 bases, and 11 bases separated the two germline ends. This CDR3 is CASSEGSLRQYF. Written as DNA, the CDR3 is TGTGCCAGCAGTGAAGGCAGTCTTCGACAGTACTTC.

A few counts support this clonotype. The J gene is TRBJ2-7, the V gene TRBV12-3 or TRBV12-4; weak D call: TRBD2 (5 bases). This CDR3 contains 13 residues. The ends were cut back, 3 bases at V and 6 bases at J, with 12 bases in the middle. The CDR3 sequence: CASSFRGLREQYF. CDR3 in DNA: TGTGCCAGCAGTTTTCGCGGGTTACGCGAGCAGTACTTC.

This chain uses TRBV7-6 with TRBJ2-6; no clear D gene. Germline values: CDR1 SGHVS, CDR2 FNYEAQ. V lost 1 base and J lost 0, with 10 bases in between. The CDR3 has 17 amino acids. The CDR3 spells CASSLEVGASGANVLTF. The CDR3 DNA sequence: TGTGCCAGCAGCTTAGAGGTTGGCGCCTCTGGGGCCAACGTCCTGACTTTC.

In its sample, this clonotype was seen many times. The J gene is TRBJ1-5, the V gene TRBV11-2; possibly TRBD1 for D (5 bases). V lost 2 bases and J lost 7, with 9 bases in between. The CDR3 covers 13 residues. Germline V gives CDR1 SGHAT, CDR2 FQNNGV. The CDR3 nucleotides read TGTGCCAGCAGCTTACGGTGGGACCAGCCCCAGCATTTT. Protein product: CASSLRWDQPQHF.

This clonotype was found a few times. J is TRBJ2-3 and V is TRBV6-1, with 7 positions matching TRBD2. After removal of 6 bases from V and 6 bases from J, the junction contained 12 bases not matched to a gene. The CDR3 extends over 15 amino acids. The germline gives CDR1 MNHNS, CDR2 SASEGT. CDR3 protein: CASRGLISDKDTQYF. DNA of the CDR3: TGTGCCAGCAGGGGACTAATTTCCGATAAGGATACGCAGTATTTT.

This clonotype was seen only a few times. The chain uses TRBV2 and TRBJ1-4, with 8 bases aligning to TRBD1. The CDR3 has 14 amino acids. V lost 6 bases and J lost 2; bases outside the gene matches: 2. Germline-derived CDR1 and CDR2 are SNHLY and FYNNEI. The CDR3 DNA reads TGTGCCAGCAGCTGGGACAGGACTAATGAAAAACTGTTTTTT. Translated: CASSWDRTNEKLFF.

This clonotype was counted at least ten times. The chain combines TRBV9 with TRBJ1-5, with D unclear. The CDR3 has 13 amino acids. CDR1 and CDR2 (germline): SGDLS, YYNGEE. The V end was cut by 3 bases, the J end by 8 bases, with 12 bases between. CDR3 DNA sequence: TGTGCCAGCAGCGCCAAAGGGAGGGAGCCCCAGCATTTT. As protein: CASSAKGREPQHF.

This clonotype occurred many times. The DNA of the CDR3 is TGTGCCAGCAGTTTCCCGAAGGGAACCTACGAGCAGTACTTC. Protein sequence: CASSFPKGTYEQYF. This chain joins TRBV28 and TRBJ2-7, with unresolved D. The CDR3 has 14 amino acids. With 3 bases removed from V and 2 bases from J, the gap between germline ends came to 11 bases. The V gene's germline CDR1 is MDHEN and CDR2 SYDVKM. The variable domain in full, with the rest retrieved from reference TRBV28 and TRBJ2-7, is DVKVTQSSRYLVKRTGEKVFLECVQDMDHENMFWYRQDPGLGLRLIYFSYDVKMKEKGDIPEGYSVSREKKERFSLILESASTNQTSMYLCASSFPKGTYEQYFGPGTRLTVT.

This clonotype was found many times. V usage is TRBV2 and J usage is TRBJ1-2; perhaps TRBD1 as D (6 bases). Germline-derived CDR1 and CDR2 are SNHLY and FYNNEI. This CDR3 spans 16 amino acids. Trimming left V 1 base short and J 6 bases short, with 18 bases between. In DNA form, the CDR3 reads TGTGCCAGCAGTGAAGAGGGGGAGGCGGGAGTTGATGGCTACACCTTC. This sequence encodes CASSEEGEAGVDGYTF. Using reference TRBV2 and TRBJ1-2 for the parts outside the CDR3, the full variable domain is EPEVTQTPSHQVTQMGQEVILRCVPISNHLYFYWYRQILGQKVEFLVSFYNNEISEKSEIFDDQFSVERPDGSNFTLKIRSTKLEDSAMYFCASSEEGEAGVDGYTFGSGTRLTVV.

There are many counts of this clonotype. The V call is TRBV20-1, the J call TRBJ2-7; D not resolved. Germline loops: CDR1 DFQATT, CDR2 SNEGSKA (reference sequence). V shed 7 bases and J shed 4 bases, with 11 bases lying between them. The CDR3 length is 11 residues. The CDR3, as DNA: TGCAGTGGTGGCAGGATTTACGAGCAGTACTTC. This encodes CSGGRIYEQYF.

In its sample, this clonotype was seen many times. The chain is built from TRBV28 and TRBJ2-3; no clear D gene. CDR1 and CDR2 (germline): MDHEN, SYDVKM. The CDR3 spans 14 residues. V was pared by 5 bases and J by 5 bases, with 14 bases between. DNA for the CDR3: TGTGCCAGCAGTCCCCCGCCGCCGCTAGATACGCAGTATTTT. This encodes CASSPPPPLDTQYF.

Many counts were recorded for this clonotype. This rearrangement joins TRBV11-2 to TRBJ2-7; 8 bases are shared with TRBD2. This CDR3 comprises 16 residues. V gave up 5 bases and J gave up 1 base; unmatched junction bases: 10. Germline CDR1 and CDR2: SGHAT and FQNNGV. CDR3 bases: TGTGCCAGCAGCGTCGAAAGCGGGAGAGGGTCCTACGAGCAGTACTTC. Its translation: CASSVESGRGSYEQYF.

The chain couples TRBV6-1 to TRBJ1-3; perhaps TRBD1 as D (5 bases). The CDR3 runs 12 residues. V lost 8 bases, J lost 2 bases, and 7 bases lay in between. CDR1 MNHNS and CDR2 SASEGT come from the germline V gene. The DNA for the CDR3 is TGTGCCAGCTCAGGGACTGGAAACACCATATATTTT. Its protein is CASSGTGNTIYF.